The 31 T cell receptor beta chains presented below share a single source sample, sequenced in a study of CD8 T cells in ankylosing spondylitis. TCRdb passed the 5' RACE reads through MiXCR, listing each CDR3 protein once. Of under 250,000 distinct CDR3 sequences in the sample, about 10% are singletons; the top ten hold less than 7%. The sequencing input was blood, either unsorted or a sorted T cell fraction (not recorded which). These receptors were collected from a male donor with ankylosing spondylitis or in good health (not recorded which).

This clonotype was seen repeatedly, ten times or more. The chain uses TRBV28 and TRBJ2-7; the match to TRBD2 covers 11 bases. CDR1 and CDR2 (germline): MDHEN, SYDVKM. V shed 7 bases and J 0 bases; nucleotides not matched to a gene: 11. The CDR3 runs to 17 residues. Here the CDR3 reads CASTPGLAEGPSYEQYF. The DNA for the CDR3 is TGTGCCAGCACCCCGGGACTAGCGGAGGGACCCTCCTACGAGCAGTACTTC. The full variable domain, with the rest looked up from reference TRBV28 and TRBJ2-7, is DVKVTQSSRYLVKRTGEKVFLECVQDMDHENMFWYRQDPGLGLRLIYFSYDVKMKEKGDIPEGYSVSREKKERFSLILESASTNQTSMYLCASTPGLAEGPSYEQYFGPGTRLTVT.

This clonotype has more than one count but fewer than ten. J is TRBJ2-1 and V is TRBV6-2 or TRBV6-3; possible D gene TRBD2, 5 bases. There are 17 residues in the CDR3. Deletions cut 5 bases from V and 9 bases from J, with 26 bases between. Germline-derived CDR1 and CDR2 are MNHEY and SVGEGT. DNA for the CDR3: TGTGCCAGCAGTCAAACCCTCGGGATGATTGGAGTAGGTGAGCAGTTCTTC. The encoded protein is CASSQTLGMIGVGEQFF.

This clonotype was observed many times. The genes are TRBV12-3 or TRBV12-4 and TRBJ2-7; D remains unclear. This CDR3 spans 11 amino acids. V lost 4 bases and J 4 bases, leaving 5 bases between the germline ends. The CDR3, as DNA: TGTGCCAGCAGTTATAGGTACGAGCAGTACTTC. Translated, it gives CASSYRYEQYF.

This clonotype was seen ten or more times. The CDR3 nucleotides are TGTGCCAGCACGCGCGGGACAGATAATGAAAAACTGTTTTTT. It translates to CASTRGTDNEKLFF. The rearrangement links TRBV6-1 to TRBJ1-4; TRBD1 matches 7 bases. V lost 7 bases to trimming and J lost 4 bases; unmatched junction nucleotides: 6. Germline CDR1 and CDR2: MNHNS and SASEGT. The CDR3 contains 14 residues.

This clonotype was detected a few times. The rearrangement uses TRBV30 and TRBJ1-2; 9 nucleotides match TRBD1. The length of the CDR3 is 12 residues. Per the germline V gene, CDR1 is GTSNPN and CDR2 is SVGIG (reference sequence). Germline trimming cut 5 bases from V and 2 bases from J; bases unmatched to any gene: 0. This CDR3 reads CAWGTGNYGYTF. The CDR3 coding sequence is TGTGCCTGGGGGACAGGGAACTATGGCTACACCTTC.

The V gene is TRBV5-1, the J gene TRBJ2-1; 13 positions match TRBD2. The V gene end was trimmed by 4 bases and the J gene end by 6 bases; junction bases not matched to a gene: 7. CDR3 size: 16 residues. The germline V gene encodes CDR1 SGHRS and CDR2 YFSETQ. Here the CDR3 DNA reads TGCGCCAGCAGCCAAGTACTAGCGGGAGGGAGCAATGAGCAGTTCTTC. As protein: CASSQVLAGGSNEQFF.

This clonotype was counted ten times or more. The chain combines TRBV12-3 or TRBV12-4 with TRBJ2-7, with D hard to call. V was shortened by 4 bases and J by 6 bases, with 7 bases between the two germline ends. This CDR3 has 11 amino acids. The CDR3 protein is CASSSRREQYF. Written as DNA, the CDR3 is TGTGCCAGCAGTTCTAGACGCGAGCAGTACTTC.

V gene TRBV12-5 combines with J gene TRBJ2-2; a possible D gene is TRBD1 (6 bases). The CDR3 contains 16 residues. V was shortened by 7 bases and J by 10 bases, with 25 bases between the two germline ends. Per germline, CDR1 LGHNT and CDR2 FRNRAP. The CDR3 loop reads CASAPFLVGATEELFF. Written as DNA, the CDR3 is TGTGCTAGTGCCCCCTTCCTAGTGGGGGCAACGGAGGAGCTGTTTTTT.

The chain links TRBV2 to TRBJ2-1; D is perhaps TRBD1 or TRBD2 (5 bases each). Trimming took 6 bases from V and 9 from J, leaving 9 bases between them. The CDR3 sequence is 11 residues long. In germline, CDR1 is SNHLY, CDR2 FYNNEI. The CDR3 region has the DNA TGTGCCAGCAGCTGGGGGAGTGAGCAGTTCTTC. Its translation: CASSWGSEQFF.

V gene TRBV28 combines with J gene TRBJ2-5; D unresolved. Germline V CDR1 and CDR2: MDHEN, SYDVKM. This CDR3 spans 14 amino acids. Trimming took off 3 bases at V and 9 bases at J, with 17 bases between the two ends. CDR3 protein: CASSFSAALGSQYF. The CDR3 region has the DNA TGTGCCAGCAGTTTTTCCGCAGCCCTCGGGTCCCAGTACTTC.

Ten or more counts support this clonotype. The chain couples TRBV20-1 to TRBJ1-4, with D possibly being TRBD1 (5 bases). The germline V gene has CDR1 DFQATT and CDR2 SNEGSKA (reference sequence). This CDR3 region has 14 residues. Trimming stripped 8 bases from V and 5 bases from J, with 18 bases between. CDR3 nucleotides: TGCAGTCCACACCCCGGGGCAGAGAATGAAAAACTGTTTTTT. Protein product: CSPHPGAENEKLFF.

This rearrangement joins TRBV6-6 to TRBJ1-1, with TRBD1 as a possible D gene (5 bases). Germline V lookup: CDR1 MNHNY, CDR2 SVGAGI (reference sequence). Trimming took off 6 bases at V and 8 bases at J, with 13 bases between the two ends. The CDR3 is made up of 12 amino acids. CDR3 amino acids: CASRDTGGEAFF. The CDR3 DNA sequence: TGTGCCAGCAGGGACACCGGGGGGGAAGCTTTCTTT.

This clonotype has ten or more counts. The V call is TRBV20-1, the J call TRBJ1-1, with D possibly matching TRBD1 (6 bases). The ends were cut back, 0 bases at V and 2 bases at J, with 10 bases in the middle. This CDR3 region has 14 residues. CDR1 is DFQATT and CDR2 is SNEGSKA in the germline V gene (reference sequence). The DNA for the CDR3 is TGCAGTGCTAGAGATCAGGGGACTAACACTGAAGCTTTCTTT. This encodes CSARDQGTNTEAFF.

This clonotype appeared many times. V and J are TRBV12-3 or TRBV12-4 and TRBJ2-3; maybe TRBD2 (6 bases). The V end lost 8 bases, the J end lost 2 bases, and 11 bases lay between the germline ends. This CDR3 comprises 13 residues. The CDR3 nucleotides read TGTGCCAGCGGAGCGGGCGCCACAGATACGCAGTATTTT. It yields the protein CASGAGATDTQYF.

This clonotype was seen many times. The V gene is TRBV2, the J gene TRBJ1-6; maybe TRBD1 (5 bases). The germline V and J ends were trimmed by 3 bases and 9 bases, with 18 bases remaining between them. The germline CDR1 and CDR2 sequences are SNHLY and FYNNEI. This CDR3 region has 16 residues. The CDR3 DNA is TGTGCCAGCAGTGAGGTTGGGCTCCCAGGGAGTTCACCCCTCCACTTT. This codes for CASSEVGLPGSSPLHF.

This clonotype was observed many times. This rearrangement joins TRBV6-5 to TRBJ2-5, with 10 bases identical to TRBD2. V trimming: 4 bases; J trimming: 5 bases; junction bases outside the gene matches: 4. Germline CDR1 MNHEY, CDR2 SVGAGI. The CDR3 extends over 14 amino acids. DNA of the CDR3: TGTGCCAGCAGTTCCTCGACTAGCGGGGAGACCCAGTACTTC. Protein: CASSSSTSGETQYF.

This clonotype was found many times. The chain uses TRBV10-3 and TRBJ2-1, with D tentatively TRBD1 or TRBD2 (7 bases each). Germline assignment: CDR1 ENHRY and CDR2 SYGVKD. Trimming cost V 3 bases and J 3 bases, with 18 bases left between them. This CDR3 contains 17 residues. The CDR3 sequence: CAISDSGGGRVYNEQFF. As DNA, the CDR3 is TGTGCCATCAGTGATTCAGGGGGGGGGAGGGTCTACAATGAGCAGTTCTTC.

This clonotype was seen many times. The chain joins TRBV5-1 to TRBJ2-5; TRBD2 might be the D (6 bases). Germline values: CDR1 SGHRS, CDR2 YFSETQ. V shed 0 bases and J shed 4 bases, with 16 bases lying between them. The CDR3 sequence is 16 residues long. The CDR3 DNA follows: TGCGCCAGCAGCTTGGCCGGCCGCGGGGACTCAGAGACCCAGTACTTC. It encodes CASSLAGRGDSETQYF.

This clonotype occurred many times. The V and J genes are TRBV24-1 and TRBJ1-2; 9 bases agree with TRBD1. V trimming: 2 bases; J trimming: 6 bases; junction bases outside the gene matches: 6. Germline V gene data show CDR1 as KGHDR and CDR2 as SFDVKD. The CDR3 extends over 15 amino acids. The CDR3 DNA follows: TGTGCCACCAGTGATTCGCGGACAGGGGTGCATGGCTACACCTTC. Protein sequence: CATSDSRTGVHGYTF.

This clonotype has at least ten counts. The chain links TRBV20-1 to TRBJ1-2; 8 bases fit TRBD1. There are 16 residues in the CDR3. Germline CDR1 reads DFQATT; CDR2 reads SNEGSKA (reference sequence). Trimming took 2 bases from V and 9 from J; bases not matched to a gene: 17. The CDR3 DNA reads TGCAGTGCTAGAACCGCCCTGGTTGACAGGGGTGTCAGCTACACCTTC. This codes for CSARTALVDRGVSYTF.

Ten or more counts support this clonotype. V gene TRBV6-1 combines with J gene TRBJ1-4, with D maybe TRBD1 (6 bases). Deletions cut 6 bases from V and 8 bases from J, with 19 bases between. The length of the CDR3 is 15 residues. In germline, CDR1 is MNHNS, CDR2 SASEGT. CDR3 residues: CASRPGGSLVEKLFF. CDR3 in DNA: TGTGCCAGCAGGCCTGGGGGCAGCTTGGTGGAAAAACTGTTTTTT.

There are a few counts of this clonotype. This rearrangement joins TRBV2 to TRBJ1-4, with 10 bases that match TRBD1. The CDR3 is 14 residues long. V was pared by 7 bases and J by 7 bases, with 6 bases of the junction left unmatched. In germline, CDR1 is SNHLY, CDR2 FYNNEI. The CDR3: CASTPGTGVEKLFF. CDR3 nucleotides: TGTGCCAGCACGCCCGGGACAGGGGTTGAAAAACTGTTTTTT.

Many counts were recorded for this clonotype. The chain uses TRBV5-1 and TRBJ2-2; D gene uncertain. V was cut by 5 bases and J by 0 bases, with 14 bases left in between. Germline CDR1 SGHRS, CDR2 YFSETQ. This CDR3 contains 16 residues. The CDR3 spells CASSSRRQSNTGELFF. The CDR3 region has the DNA TGCGCCAGCAGTAGCCGGCGCCAATCGAACACCGGGGAGCTGTTTTTT.

The rearrangement links TRBV21-1 to TRBJ2-7; TRBD1 is the table's D call and was not checked against the DNA. TRBV21-1 corresponds to a pseudogene. There are 15 residues in the CDR3. The DNA for the CDR3 is TGTGCCAGCCCCCGGACCTTCTATACTCCCTACGAGCAGTACTTC. Its protein is CASPRTFYTPYEQYF.

Worth noting for this clonotype: A read error may be the cause here, since a much bigger clone is one base away. The chain recombines TRBV6-1 with TRBJ2-7, with D possibly matching TRBD2 (6 bases). The CDR3 extends over 16 amino acids. Per the germline V gene, CDR1 is MNHNS and CDR2 is SASEGT. V was clipped by 8 bases and J by 3 bases, with 23 bases between them. The CDR3 spells CASRRGGFAENYEQYF. The CDR3 DNA sequence: TGTGCCAGCCGGCGGGGCGGGTTCGCGGAGAACTACGAGCAGTACTTC.

This clonotype was counted at least ten times. V gene TRBV15 combines with J gene TRBJ1-4; 7 bases agree with TRBD1. The CDR3 consists of 16 residues. V was pared by 0 bases and J by 7 bases, with 8 bases of the junction left unmatched. The V gene's germline CDR1 is LNHNV and CDR2 YYDKDF (reference sequence). CDR3 DNA sequence: TGTGCCACCAGCAGAGACAGGACAGGAACACGTGAAAAACTGTTTTTT. Translating gives CATSRDRTGTREKLFF.

This clonotype was counted at least ten times. This sequence joins TRBV6-6 and TRBJ2-3; D may be TRBD1 (6 bases). The CDR3 is made up of 15 amino acids. Trimming removed 6 bases at V and 0 bases at J, with 13 bases between. Germline V gene lookup returns CDR1 MNHNY and CDR2 SVGAGI (reference sequence). The CDR3 sequence: CASRAQGTSTDTQYF. The CDR3 coding sequence is TGTGCCAGCAGAGCACAGGGCACCAGCACAGATACGCAGTATTTT.

This clonotype was recorded at least ten times. This chain links TRBV5-1 with TRBJ1-5; no clear D. CDR1 is SGHRS and CDR2 is YFSETQ in the germline V gene. Trimming removed 8 bases from V and 5 bases from J, with 5 bases in between. This CDR3 has 10 residues. The CDR3 loop reads CARTDQPQHF. In DNA form, the CDR3 reads TGCGCCAGAACGGATCAGCCCCAGCATTTT.

The chain has TRBV20-1 and TRBJ1-5, with a weak D call TRBD1 (5 bases). V lost 3 bases and J 3 bases, leaving 9 bases between the germline ends. Germline V gene sequence: CDR1 DFQATT, CDR2 SNEGSKA (reference sequence). The CDR3 covers 13 residues. The CDR3, as DNA: TGCAGTGCTAGGGCGACAGACAATCAGCCCCAGCATTTT. It codes for CSARATDNQPQHF.

This clonotype was observed a handful of times. The gene calls are TRBV4-1 and TRBJ2-1; D remains ambiguous. CDR1 is MGHRA and CDR2 is YSYEKL in the germline V gene. This CDR3 is 13 amino acids long. Trimming pared 4 bases from V and 8 bases from J, leaving 12 bases between. The CDR3 loop reads CASSRTLQYEQFF. The CDR3 nucleotides are TGCGCCAGCAGCCGCACCCTCCAGTATGAGCAGTTCTTC.

The gene calls are TRBV6-4 and TRBJ1-1; D is uncertain. Germline CDR1 MRHNA, CDR2 SNTAGT. Trimming took 6 bases from V and 6 from J, leaving 14 bases between them. This CDR3 has 13 residues. The CDR3 bases are TGTGCCAGCAGCGACCGAAAGGGAGCTGAAGCTTTCTTT. Protein: CASSDRKGAEAFF.